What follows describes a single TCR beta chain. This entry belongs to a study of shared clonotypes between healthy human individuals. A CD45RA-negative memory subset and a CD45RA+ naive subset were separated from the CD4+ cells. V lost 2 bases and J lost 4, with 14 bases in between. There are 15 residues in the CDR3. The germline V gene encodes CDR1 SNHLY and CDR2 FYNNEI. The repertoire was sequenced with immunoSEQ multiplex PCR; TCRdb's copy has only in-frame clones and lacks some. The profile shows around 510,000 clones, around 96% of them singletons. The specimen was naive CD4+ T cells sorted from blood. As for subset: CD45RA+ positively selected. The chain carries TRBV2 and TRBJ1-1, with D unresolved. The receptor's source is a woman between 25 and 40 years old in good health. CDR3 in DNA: TGTGCCAGCAGTGAAAGGCCCGCCCGGGGCACTGAAGCTTTCTTT. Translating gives CASSERPARGTEAFF.